The entry below describes one T cell receptor (beta chain). As yet, its antigen is unknown. Germline loops: CDR1 SGHTA, CDR2 FQGTGA. V dropped 5 bases and J dropped 7; count of bases not matched to a gene: 6. The CDR3 has 14 residues. This record comes from a study of blood T cells in healthy people across ages. It was with a sample-barcoded 5' primer and a J-beta primer mix that a second PCR of about 6 to 12 cycles was run. Every molecule of cDNA carried a tag from a template-switch adaptor with 12 random nucleotides. A single record per CDR3 protein comes from TCRdb applying MiXCR to the 5' RACE reads. The sample lists about 1.5 million distinct CDR3 sequences, around 42% occurring once. Whole-study findings and limits: It was the long-lived donors that had more naive CD4+ cells and higher diversity than aged donors.

The TCR comes from a woman younger than 35 in good health. Sequencing input: blood. The chain uses TRBV7-3 and TRBJ2-1, with TRBD1 matching over 9 bases. The chain's CDR3 is CASSPTGTGNEQFF. In nucleotides, the CDR3 is TGTGCCAGCAGCCCCACCGGGACAGGGAATGAGCAGTTCTTC. Full variable domain (outside the CDR3, taken from reference TRBV7-3 and TRBJ2-1): GAGVSQTPSNKVTEKGKYVELRCDPISGHTALYWYRQSLGQGPEFLIYFQGTGAADDSGLPNDRFFAVRPEGSVSTLKIQRTERGDSAVYLCASSPTGTGNEQFFGPGTRLTVL.